Listed below are T cell receptor beta chains from one sample, sequenced in a study of beta chain features in type 1 diabetes. Using immunoSEQ multiplex PCR, the repertoire was profiled, and TCRdb retains in-frame clones only, with some absent. There are more than 150,000 clones in the sample; around an eighth occur only once, and roughly 0.6% lies in the top ten. Source material: central memory CD4+ T cells from blood. These receptors originate from a woman under 30 in good health. CDR3s include the opening cysteine and the closing phenylalanine or tryptophan. D genes are given only for firm matches. Where a row states a size, it is once, few, many or the class of an expanded clone; other rows omit it.

cdr3_aa: CASSGTGRETQYF
cdr3_nt: TGTGCCAGCAGCGGGACAGGGCGAGAGACCCAGTACTTC
v_call: TRBV6-6
j_call: TRBJ2-5
clone_size: NA
d_call: TRBD1

cdr3_aa: CATSRSRTVRREQYF
cdr3_nt: TGTGCCACCAGCAGATCCCGGACAGTTCGGCGCGAGCAGTACTTC
v_call: TRBV15
j_call: TRBJ2-7
clone_size: NA
d_call: NA

cdr3_aa: CASSSLPGTEVHYEQYF
cdr3_nt: TGTGCCAGCAGCTCCCTCCCCGGGACAGAAGTACACTACGAGCAGTACTTC
v_call: TRBV7-2
j_call: TRBJ2-7
clone_size: few
d_call: TRBD1

cdr3_aa: CSVALSDTQYF
cdr3_nt: TGCAGCGTTGCTCTAAGCGATACGCAGTATTTT
v_call: TRBV29-1
j_call: TRBJ2-3
clone_size: few
d_call: NA

cdr3_aa: CASSLGAGSLGNEQFF
cdr3_nt: TGTGCCAGCAGCTTAGGGGCCGGATCACTGGGCAATGAGCAGTTCTTC
v_call: TRBV7-2
j_call: TRBJ2-1
clone_size: few
d_call: NA

cdr3_aa: CAIGGRGGTSYNEQFF
cdr3_nt: TGTGCCATTGGAGGCAGGGGCGGCACTTCCTACAATGAGCAGTTCTTC
v_call: TRBV7-2
j_call: TRBJ2-1
clone_size: few
d_call: NA

cdr3_aa: CASSQHRGGYTF
cdr3_nt: TGCGCCAGCAGTCAGCACAGGGGTGGCTACACCTTC
v_call: TRBV23-1
j_call: TRBJ1-2
clone_size: NA
d_call: TRBD1

cdr3_aa: CASKKEAGFQETQYF
cdr3_nt: TGCGCCTCCAAAAAAGAAGCAGGGTTCCAAGAGACCCAGTACTTC
v_call: TRBV5-1
j_call: TRBJ2-5
clone_size: NA
d_call: NA

cdr3_aa: CASSLEGRNEKLFF
cdr3_nt: TGCGCCAGCAGCTTGGAAGGGAGGAATGAAAAACTGTTTTTT
v_call: TRBV5-1
j_call: TRBJ1-4
clone_size: few
d_call: NA

cdr3_aa: CASSLGGDTDTQYF
cdr3_nt: TGTGCCAGCAGCTTAGGGGGGGACACAGATACGCAGTATTTT
v_call: TRBV7-2
j_call: TRBJ2-3
clone_size: NA
d_call: NA

cdr3_aa: CASSIDGYEQYF
cdr3_nt: TGTGCCAGCAGTATCGACGGGTACGAGCAGTACTTC
v_call: TRBV11-2
j_call: TRBJ2-7
clone_size: NA
d_call: NA

cdr3_aa: CASSPWRGRGYEQYF
cdr3_nt: TGTGCCAGCTCACCATGGCGCGGGAGGGGGTACGAGCAGTACTTC
v_call: TRBV18
j_call: TRBJ2-7
clone_size: NA
d_call: TRBD2

cdr3_aa: CATSGLAKNIQYF
cdr3_nt: TGTGCCACTTCGGGTCTAGCCAAAAACATTCAGTACTTC
v_call: TRBV11-2
j_call: TRBJ2-4
clone_size: few
d_call: NA

cdr3_aa: CASSSGTASGEQYF
cdr3_nt: TGTGCCAGCAGCTCCGGGACAGCCTCAGGGGAGCAGTACTTC
v_call: TRBV7-3
j_call: TRBJ2-7
clone_size: NA
d_call: TRBD1

cdr3_aa: CSARDRETQYF
cdr3_nt: TGCAGTGCTAGAGACCGAGAGACCCAGTACTTC
v_call: TRBV20-1
j_call: TRBJ2-5
clone_size: NA
d_call: NA

cdr3_aa: CASSQGDRSYTDTQYF
cdr3_nt: TGCGCCAGCAGCCAAGGAGACAGGTCCTACACAGATACGCAGTATTTT
v_call: TRBV4-3
j_call: TRBJ2-3
clone_size: few
d_call: NA

cdr3_aa: CASSSRLAGGQETQYF
cdr3_nt: TGTGCCAGCAGCTCAAGACTAGCGGGAGGTCAAGAGACCCAGTACTTC
v_call: TRBV5-8
j_call: TRBJ2-5
clone_size: NA
d_call: TRBD2

cdr3_aa: CASSLLRQGGTGELFF
cdr3_nt: TGTGCCAGCAGTTTATTGCGTCAGGGGGGCACCGGGGAGCTGTTTTTT
v_call: TRBV27
j_call: TRBJ2-2
clone_size: few
d_call: NA

cdr3_aa: CASSFQYGQYEQYF
cdr3_nt: TGTGCCAGCAGTTTCCAATACGGACAGTACGAGCAGTACTTC
v_call: TRBV28
j_call: TRBJ2-7
clone_size: few
d_call: NA

cdr3_aa: CASSEVRDYGRFF
cdr3_nt: TGTGCCAGCAGTGAAGTCCGGGACTACGGCAGGTTCTTC
v_call: TRBV2
j_call: TRBJ2-1
clone_size: few
d_call: TRBD2

cdr3_aa: CASSQFDSHNYGYTF
cdr3_nt: TGTGCCAGCAGCCAATTTGACAGTCATAACTATGGCTACACCTTC
v_call: TRBV16
j_call: TRBJ1-2
clone_size: NA
d_call: NA

cdr3_aa: CASSVAGDTQYF
cdr3_nt: TGTGCCAGCAGTGTGGCGGGAGATACGCAGTATTTT
v_call: TRBV2
j_call: TRBJ2-3
clone_size: few
d_call: NA

cdr3_aa: CASSPRAALATDTQYF
cdr3_nt: TGTGCCAGCAGCCCGAGGGCCGCCCTTGCCACAGATACGCAGTATTTT
v_call: TRBV7-2
j_call: TRBJ2-3
clone_size: NA
d_call: NA